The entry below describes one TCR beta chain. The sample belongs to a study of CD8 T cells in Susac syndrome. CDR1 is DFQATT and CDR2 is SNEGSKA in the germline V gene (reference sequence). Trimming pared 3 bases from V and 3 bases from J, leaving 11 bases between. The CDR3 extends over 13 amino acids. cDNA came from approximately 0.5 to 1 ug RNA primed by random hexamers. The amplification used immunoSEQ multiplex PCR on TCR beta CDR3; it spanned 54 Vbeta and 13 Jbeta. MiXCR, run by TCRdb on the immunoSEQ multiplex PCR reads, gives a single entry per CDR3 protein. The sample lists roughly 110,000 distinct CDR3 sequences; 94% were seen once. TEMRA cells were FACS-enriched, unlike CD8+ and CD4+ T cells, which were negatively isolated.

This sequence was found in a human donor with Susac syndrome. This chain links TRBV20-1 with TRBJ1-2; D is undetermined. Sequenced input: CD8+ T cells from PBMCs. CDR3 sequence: CSARSDNHYGYTF. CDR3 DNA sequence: TGCAGTGCTAGGAGCGATAATCACTATGGCTACACCTTC.